A selection of T cell receptor beta chains follows, all from one sample in a study of blood T cell repertoires in COVID-19. Profiled with immunoSEQ multiplex PCR; TCRdb holds only in-frame clones, not every one. The sample gives about 100,000 clones, approximately 91% of which show up once; approximately 15% is in the top ten. What was sequenced was peripheral blood. The receptors stem from a man over 45 with acute or convalescent COVID-19. CDR3s include the opening cysteine and the closing phenylalanine or tryptophan. The order of the fields is J gene, D gene, clone size, V gene, CDR3 DNA, CDR3 protein. The D gene is left open where the match is weak. Some rows have no size entry. The others give once, few or many, or a class for an expanded clone.

j_call: TRBJ2-3
d_call: NA
clone_size: NA
v_call: TRBV14
cdr3_nt: TGTGCCAGCAGCCAGTTGCGGGGGCTTGATTTCACAGATACGCAGTATTTT
cdr3_aa: CASSQLRGLDFTDTQYF

j_call: TRBJ2-7
d_call: NA
clone_size: NA
v_call: TRBV27
cdr3_nt: TGTGCCAGCAGTTTATCCTCAGCGGGTGGGCCCCACGAGCAGTACTTC
cdr3_aa: CASSLSSAGGPHEQYF

j_call: TRBJ2-3
d_call: TRBD2
clone_size: NA
v_call: TRBV7-3
cdr3_nt: TGTGCCAGCAGTTTTAGCGGGTCCACAGATACGCAGTATTTT
cdr3_aa: CASSFSGSTDTQYF

j_call: TRBJ2-7
d_call: NA
clone_size: NA
v_call: TRBV5-1
cdr3_nt: TGCGCCAGCAGTTCCGGGTCTCGGGGGTACGAGCAGTACTTC
cdr3_aa: CASSSGSRGYEQYF

j_call: TRBJ2-5
d_call: TRBD1
clone_size: NA
v_call: TRBV9
cdr3_nt: TGTGCCAGCAGCGTAGTGGGGACAGGGGGTCAAGAGACCCAGTACTTC
cdr3_aa: CASSVVGTGGQETQYF

j_call: TRBJ2-1
d_call: TRBD1
clone_size: few
v_call: TRBV18
cdr3_nt: TGTGCCAGCTCCCAGGGACAGGACAATGAGCAGTTCTTC
cdr3_aa: CASSQGQDNEQFF

j_call: TRBJ2-7
d_call: TRBD2
clone_size: NA
v_call: TRBV5-1
cdr3_nt: TGCGCCAGCAGCTTGAACGAAGCGGGGGGGCATAACGAGCAGTACTTC
cdr3_aa: CASSLNEAGGHNEQYF

j_call: TRBJ2-7
d_call: NA
clone_size: NA
v_call: TRBV3-1/TRBV3-2
cdr3_nt: TGTGCCAGCAGCCTCGCCGAGCGATGGGAGCAGTACTTC
cdr3_aa: CASSLAERWEQYF

j_call: TRBJ2-2
d_call: NA
clone_size: NA
v_call: TRBV18
cdr3_nt: TGTGCCAGCTCTCCTAATAGCGGTACCTTAACCGGGGAGCTGTTTTTT
cdr3_aa: CASSPNSGTLTGELFF

j_call: TRBJ2-3
d_call: TRBD2
clone_size: NA
v_call: TRBV7-9
cdr3_nt: TGTGCCAGCAGCATTAGCGGGGGGGCGGTAGATACGCAGTATTTT
cdr3_aa: CASSISGGAVDTQYF

j_call: TRBJ1-5
d_call: NA
clone_size: NA
v_call: TRBV19
cdr3_nt: TGTGCCAGTGCCAGAACTAGCAATCAGCCCCAGCATTTT
cdr3_aa: CASARTSNQPQHF

j_call: TRBJ1-1
d_call: NA
clone_size: NA
v_call: TRBV6-5
cdr3_nt: TGTGCCACCCGACTGGAAGTAAACACTGAAGCTTTCTTT
cdr3_aa: CATRLEVNTEAFF

j_call: TRBJ1-4
d_call: TRBD1
clone_size: NA
v_call: TRBV11-3
cdr3_nt: TGTGCCAGCAGCTTAAGGCAGGGGGCAAAGCCCGCCAATGAAAAACTGTTTTTT
cdr3_aa: CASSLRQGAKPANEKLFF

j_call: TRBJ1-2
d_call: NA
clone_size: NA
v_call: TRBV19
cdr3_nt: TGTGCCAGTACCGAGACAGTGTTGGAGCATGGCTACACCTTC
cdr3_aa: CASTETVLEHGYTF

j_call: TRBJ1-5
d_call: TRBD1
clone_size: NA
v_call: TRBV5-8
cdr3_nt: TGTGCCAGCAGCCACCGACAGGGGGGGATTCAGCCCCAGCATTTT
cdr3_aa: CASSHRQGGIQPQHF

j_call: TRBJ1-1
d_call: TRBD1
clone_size: once
v_call: TRBV7-9
cdr3_nt: TGTGCCAGCAGCCGGGGGACAGTCGAAGCTTTCTTT
cdr3_aa: CASSRGTVEAFF

j_call: TRBJ2-7
d_call: NA
clone_size: NA
v_call: TRBV9
cdr3_nt: TGTGCCAGCAGCGAGGGGGACCATCCGGGGGAGCAGTACTTC
cdr3_aa: CASSEGDHPGEQYF

j_call: TRBJ2-5
d_call: NA
clone_size: NA
v_call: TRBV18
cdr3_nt: TGTGCCAGCTCCGGTGGACTCCAAGAGACCCAGTACTTC
cdr3_aa: CASSGGLQETQYF

j_call: TRBJ1-1
d_call: NA
clone_size: once
v_call: TRBV20-1
cdr3_nt: TGCAGTGCCCCTACGATAAATGAAGCTTTCTTT
cdr3_aa: CSAPTINEAFF

j_call: TRBJ2-6
d_call: NA
clone_size: NA
v_call: TRBV7-2
cdr3_nt: TGTGCCAGCAGCTTAGAGGGGGGGGGCACCTCTGGGGCCAACGTCCTGACTTTC
cdr3_aa: CASSLEGGGTSGANVLTF

j_call: TRBJ2-7
d_call: NA
clone_size: NA
v_call: TRBV30
cdr3_nt: TGTGCCTGGAGTGCTATCCAGGGGAGCGAGCAGTACTTC
cdr3_aa: CAWSAIQGSEQYF

j_call: TRBJ1-1
d_call: NA
clone_size: NA
v_call: TRBV29-1
cdr3_nt: TGCAGCGTTGAAGATGTAGCAGGGTGGACTGAAGCTTTCTTT
cdr3_aa: CSVEDVAGWTEAFF

j_call: TRBJ1-6
d_call: NA
clone_size: NA
v_call: TRBV27
cdr3_nt: TGTGCCAGCAGGGCGGCGGGGAGTGCTTCACCCCTCCACTTT
cdr3_aa: CASRAAGSASPLHF

j_call: TRBJ2-3
d_call: TRBD1
clone_size: NA
v_call: TRBV5-1
cdr3_nt: TGCGCCAGCAGCACGACAGGGTCAGATACGCAGTATTTT
cdr3_aa: CASSTTGSDTQYF

j_call: TRBJ1-4
d_call: NA
clone_size: NA
v_call: TRBV7-2
cdr3_nt: TGTGCCAGCAGCTTGTGGGGGGGCAGCTTTGAAAAACTGTTTTTT
cdr3_aa: CASSLWGGSFEKLFF

j_call: TRBJ1-1
d_call: TRBD1
clone_size: NA
v_call: TRBV9
cdr3_nt: TGTGCCAGCAGCGGCCGGGACAGGGCCTTT
cdr3_aa: CASSGRDRAF

j_call: TRBJ1-2
d_call: NA
clone_size: NA
v_call: TRBV12-3/TRBV12-4
cdr3_nt: TGTGCCAGCAGCCCCGACAGTTGGAATGGCTACACCTTC
cdr3_aa: CASSPDSWNGYTF

j_call: TRBJ1-1
d_call: TRBD1
clone_size: once
v_call: TRBV4-1
cdr3_nt: TGCGCCAGCAGTCTCCAATCGGACAGGGCCCCTGAAGCTTTCTTT
cdr3_aa: CASSLQSDRAPEAFF

j_call: TRBJ2-2
d_call: TRBD2
clone_size: NA
v_call: TRBV6-5
cdr3_nt: TGTGCCAGCAGTTCTAGCGGGTCGAACACCGGGGAGCTGTTTTTT
cdr3_aa: CASSSSGSNTGELFF

j_call: TRBJ2-5
d_call: NA
clone_size: NA
v_call: TRBV18
cdr3_nt: TGTGCCAGCTCCCCTCTCCCCACTAGAGAGACCCAGTACTTC
cdr3_aa: CASSPLPTRETQYF

j_call: TRBJ1-3
d_call: TRBD1
clone_size: NA
v_call: TRBV30
cdr3_nt: TGTGCCTGGAGTGTATCGGGACAGGGGCTTCACACCATATATTTT
cdr3_aa: CAWSVSGQGLHTIYF

j_call: TRBJ2-3
d_call: TRBD2
clone_size: NA
v_call: TRBV7-2
cdr3_nt: TGTGCCAGCAGCTCCACCCCGGGGGGAGGTACAGATACGCAGTATTTT
cdr3_aa: CASSSTPGGGTDTQYF

j_call: TRBJ2-1
d_call: TRBD1
clone_size: NA
v_call: TRBV6-2/TRBV6-3
cdr3_nt: TGTGCCAGCAGTTACCCAAACAGGGGGCTCAACAATGAGCAGTTCTTC
cdr3_aa: CASSYPNRGLNNEQFF

j_call: TRBJ1-3
d_call: TRBD1
clone_size: NA
v_call: TRBV19
cdr3_nt: TGTGCCAGTAGCTGGACAGGGCGCTCTGGAAACACCATATATTTT
cdr3_aa: CASSWTGRSGNTIYF

j_call: TRBJ2-3
d_call: NA
clone_size: NA
v_call: TRBV9
cdr3_nt: TGTGCCAGCAGCGTAGAGGCAGGGGCCCCCACAGATACGCAGTATTTT
cdr3_aa: CASSVEAGAPTDTQYF

j_call: TRBJ1-5
d_call: NA
clone_size: NA
v_call: TRBV4-1
cdr3_nt: TGCGCCAGCAGCCCCCTGGGGGAGGGAAGCAATCAGCCCCAGCATTTT
cdr3_aa: CASSPLGEGSNQPQHF

j_call: TRBJ2-3
d_call: TRBD2
clone_size: NA
v_call: TRBV24-1
cdr3_nt: TGTGCCACCAGTGAGAGGACTAGCGGGCGTAGCACAGATACGCAGTATTTT
cdr3_aa: CATSERTSGRSTDTQYF

j_call: TRBJ1-2
d_call: NA
clone_size: NA
v_call: TRBV21-1
cdr3_nt: TGTGCCAGCAACCTCCGGGACAGGGTATACTATGGCTACACCTTC
cdr3_aa: CASNLRDRVYYGYTF

j_call: TRBJ1-4
d_call: TRBD1
clone_size: NA
v_call: TRBV7-9
cdr3_nt: TGTGCCAGCAGCCCCAGGACAGGGCCAGAAGTGGATGAAAAACTGTTTTTT
cdr3_aa: CASSPRTGPEVDEKLFF

j_call: TRBJ2-2
d_call: NA
clone_size: NA
v_call: TRBV7-3
cdr3_nt: TGTGCCAGCAGGTTATCTAAGCTCACCGGGGAGCTGTTTTTT
cdr3_aa: CASRLSKLTGELFF

j_call: TRBJ2-3
d_call: TRBD2
clone_size: NA
v_call: TRBV15
cdr3_nt: TGTGCCACCAGCGGGGCGGGGGGAGTAACAGATACGCAGTATTTT
cdr3_aa: CATSGAGGVTDTQYF

j_call: TRBJ1-4
d_call: NA
clone_size: NA
v_call: TRBV30
cdr3_nt: TGTGCCTGGAGTGTGGGAGGACAAGGGGCGGGAAAACTGTTTTTT
cdr3_aa: CAWSVGGQGAGKLFF

j_call: TRBJ2-7
d_call: TRBD1
clone_size: NA
v_call: TRBV27
cdr3_nt: TGTGCCAGCAGTTCTCCCGGGACAGGGTCCTACGAGCAGTACTTC
cdr3_aa: CASSSPGTGSYEQYF

j_call: TRBJ1-6
d_call: NA
clone_size: NA
v_call: TRBV9
cdr3_nt: TGTGCCAGCAGTTTGGCCGGGAGGGCGGATTCACCCCTCCACTTT
cdr3_aa: CASSLAGRADSPLHF

j_call: TRBJ2-5
d_call: TRBD2
clone_size: once
v_call: TRBV18
cdr3_nt: TGTGCCAGCTCACCCGGACTAGCGGGGGTGGAGACCCAGTACTTC
cdr3_aa: CASSPGLAGVETQYF

j_call: TRBJ2-2
d_call: NA
clone_size: NA
v_call: TRBV28
cdr3_nt: TGTGCCAGCAAGGGGCCTAAGGCCGGGGAGCTGTTTTTT
cdr3_aa: CASKGPKAGELFF

j_call: TRBJ1-1
d_call: NA
clone_size: NA
v_call: TRBV29-1
cdr3_nt: TGCAGCGTTGAAGGGCGGGGCGATGAAGCTTTCTTT
cdr3_aa: CSVEGRGDEAFF

j_call: TRBJ1-5
d_call: NA
clone_size: NA
v_call: TRBV28
cdr3_nt: TGTGCCAGCAGTTGGCGTCAGGGCCATCAGCCCCAGCATTTT
cdr3_aa: CASSWRQGHQPQHF